This TCR beta chain was recovered during a study of Graves' ophthalmopathy and Graves' hyperthyroidism. No progression to ophthalmopathy over 18 months defined stable hyperthyroidism. People with hyperthyroidism were aged 18 to 65 and newly diagnosed, under 2 months' duration. Clinical symptoms, serum thyroxine, TRAb, thyroid ultrasound and orbital computed tomography formed the basis of diagnosis. The study, taken as a whole, reports: In separating ophthalmopathy from stable hyperthyroidism, a 13-signature model achieved nearly 90% sensitivity and about 80% specificity.

RNA transcripts provided the template for amplifying TCR beta CDR3 regions. RT-PCR in the first round used HTBI primers; a second-round multiplex PCR followed. Each CDR3 protein is one row after TCRdb ran MiXCR on the multiplex PCR reads. The repertoire holds about 620,000 distinct CDR3 sequences, approximately 22% seen once, with roughly 6.9% in the top ten. The CDR3 contains 15 residues. Germline lookup yields CDR1 SGDLS and CDR2 YYNGEE. V lost 4 bases to trimming and J lost 2 bases; unmatched junction nucleotides: 7. This clonotype was counted ten times or more. The antigen is unknown. Sequencing used peripheral blood. The sequence was collected from a young woman with stable Graves' hyperthyroidism. Some clones in this sample may be carry-over from other donors' samples. The chain joins TRBV9 to TRBJ1-2; TRBD1 agrees at 8 bases. This chain's CDR3 is CASSTTTGANYGYTF. The CDR3 DNA reads as TGTGCCAGCAGCACAACGACAGGGGCCAACTATGGCTACACCTTC.